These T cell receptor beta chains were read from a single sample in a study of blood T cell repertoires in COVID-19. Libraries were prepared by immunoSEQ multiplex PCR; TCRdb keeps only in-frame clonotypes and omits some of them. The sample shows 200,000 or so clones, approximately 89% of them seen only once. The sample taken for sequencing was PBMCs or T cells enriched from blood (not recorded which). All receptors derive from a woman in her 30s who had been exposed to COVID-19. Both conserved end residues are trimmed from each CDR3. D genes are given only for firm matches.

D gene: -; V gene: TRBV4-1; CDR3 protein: ASSQALAEQETQY
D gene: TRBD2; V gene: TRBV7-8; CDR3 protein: ASSLVLAGDPSYNEQF
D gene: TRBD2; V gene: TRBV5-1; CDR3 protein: ASSQTSGRIVEQY
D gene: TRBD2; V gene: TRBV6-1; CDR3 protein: ASSEARRGAHYEQY
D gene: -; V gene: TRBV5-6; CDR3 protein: ASSLLREPGNTIY
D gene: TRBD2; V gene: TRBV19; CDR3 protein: ASSITSGIYNEQF
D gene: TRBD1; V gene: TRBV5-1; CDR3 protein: ASSLEGQNQETQY
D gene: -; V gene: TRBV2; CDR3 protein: ASNLLGPDNEQF
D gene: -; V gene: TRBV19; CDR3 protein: ASSGGPNAGELF
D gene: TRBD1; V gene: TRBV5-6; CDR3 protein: ASSWTRGQGTNEKLF
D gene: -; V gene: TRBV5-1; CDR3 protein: ASSPNPSQGPATEAF
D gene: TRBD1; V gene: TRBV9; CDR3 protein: ASSVTGTGYEQY
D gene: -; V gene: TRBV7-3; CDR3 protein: ASSQPYVQGPKNIQY
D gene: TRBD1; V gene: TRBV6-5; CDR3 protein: ASTPGQGFGNTIY
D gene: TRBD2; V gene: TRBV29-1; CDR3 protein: SVVTREHGELF
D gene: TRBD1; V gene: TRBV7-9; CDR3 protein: ASSNRGQGAHQPQH
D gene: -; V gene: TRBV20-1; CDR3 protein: SATRAYEQY
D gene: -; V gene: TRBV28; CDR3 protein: ASSSLLIYEQY
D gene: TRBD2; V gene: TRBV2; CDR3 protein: ASSERVAGSETQY
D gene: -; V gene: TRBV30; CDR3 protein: AWKGVGYT
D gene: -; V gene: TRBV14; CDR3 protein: ASSLRDQDYEQY
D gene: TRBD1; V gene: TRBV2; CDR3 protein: ASREDRVGNQPQH
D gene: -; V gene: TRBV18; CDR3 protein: ASSPSPGAGANVLT
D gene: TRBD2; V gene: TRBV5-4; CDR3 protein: ASSLPLAGGTDTQY
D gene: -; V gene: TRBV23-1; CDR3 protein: ASPNRSEKLF
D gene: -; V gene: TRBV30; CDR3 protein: AWSAGHSYEQY
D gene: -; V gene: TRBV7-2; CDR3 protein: ASSRAAGYTDTQY
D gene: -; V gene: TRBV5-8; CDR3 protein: ASSSPRARGVYGYT
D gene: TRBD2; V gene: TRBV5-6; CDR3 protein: ASSLDGLAGGYEQF
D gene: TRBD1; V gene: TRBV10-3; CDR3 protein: AIRPDRGQGTEAF
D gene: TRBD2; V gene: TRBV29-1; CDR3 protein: SVELRESADTQY
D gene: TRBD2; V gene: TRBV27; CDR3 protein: ASSSLGLAEHEQY
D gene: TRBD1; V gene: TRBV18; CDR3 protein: ASSRDRGYGYT
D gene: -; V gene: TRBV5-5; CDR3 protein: ASSLGPGIVYGYT
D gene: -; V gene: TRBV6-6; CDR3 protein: ASRHQGSDQPQH
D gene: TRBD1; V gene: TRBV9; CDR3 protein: ASSVAQGAPGNYGYT
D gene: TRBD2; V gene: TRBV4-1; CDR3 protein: ASSHPLAGGSYEQY
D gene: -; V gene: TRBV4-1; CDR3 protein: ASSQGPLRYAEAF
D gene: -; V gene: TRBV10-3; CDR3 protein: AIRGLSYEQY
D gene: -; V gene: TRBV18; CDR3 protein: ASSPPSAVLGTEAF
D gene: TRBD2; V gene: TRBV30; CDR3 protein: ALVAGGSDTQY
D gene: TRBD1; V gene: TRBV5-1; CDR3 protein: ASSLVGRGNSPLH
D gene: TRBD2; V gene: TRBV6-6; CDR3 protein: ASSDSGLYNEQF
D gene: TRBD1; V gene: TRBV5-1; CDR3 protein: ASSTTPRTGGTGELF
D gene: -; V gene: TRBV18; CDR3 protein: ASSFDGSSGNTIY
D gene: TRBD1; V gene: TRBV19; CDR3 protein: ASSILSAGGRGYT
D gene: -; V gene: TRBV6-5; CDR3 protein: ASSSSRNPNSPLH
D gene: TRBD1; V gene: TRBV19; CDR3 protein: ASSRDSLNYGYT
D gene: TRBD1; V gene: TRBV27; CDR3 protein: ASSSGTDDYEQY